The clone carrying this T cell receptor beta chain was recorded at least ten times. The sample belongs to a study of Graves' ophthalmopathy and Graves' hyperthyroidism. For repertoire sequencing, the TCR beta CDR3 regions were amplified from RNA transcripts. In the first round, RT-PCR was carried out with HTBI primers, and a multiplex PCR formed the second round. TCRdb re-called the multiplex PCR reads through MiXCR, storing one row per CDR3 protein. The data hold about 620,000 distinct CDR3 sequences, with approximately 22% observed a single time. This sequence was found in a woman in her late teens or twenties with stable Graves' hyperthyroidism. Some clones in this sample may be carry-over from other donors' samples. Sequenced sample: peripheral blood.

The chain's CDR3 is CAGAGSNTGELFF. The CDR3 coding sequence is TGTGCCGGAGCAGGATCGAACACCGGGGAGCTGTTTTTT. V gene TRBV28 combines with J gene TRBJ2-2; D unclear. The CDR3 consists of 13 residues. The germline V and J ends were trimmed by 11 bases and 0 bases, with 10 bases remaining between them. Germline assignment: CDR1 MDHEN and CDR2 SYDVKM.